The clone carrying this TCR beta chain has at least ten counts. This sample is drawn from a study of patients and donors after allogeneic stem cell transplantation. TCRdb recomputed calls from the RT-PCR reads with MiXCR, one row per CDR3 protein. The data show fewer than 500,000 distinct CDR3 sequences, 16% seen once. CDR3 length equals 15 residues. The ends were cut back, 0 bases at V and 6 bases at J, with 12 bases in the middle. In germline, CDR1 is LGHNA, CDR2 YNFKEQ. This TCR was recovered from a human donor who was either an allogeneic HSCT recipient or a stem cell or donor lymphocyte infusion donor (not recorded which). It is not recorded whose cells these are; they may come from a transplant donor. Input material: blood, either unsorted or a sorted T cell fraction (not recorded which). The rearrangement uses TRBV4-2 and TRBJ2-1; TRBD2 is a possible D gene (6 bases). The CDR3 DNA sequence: TGTGCCAGCAGCCAAGATGGCAGGAGGGCCAATGAGCAGTTCTTC. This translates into CASSQDGRRANEQFF.